This T cell receptor beta chain is from a study of cytomegalovirus exposure and HLA in healthy donors. V was cut by 2 bases and J by 0 bases, with 9 bases left in between. The CDR3 spans 15 residues. Germline V gene lookup returns CDR1 SGDLS and CDR2 YYNGEE. In the case of this clone: Its specificity is unknown.

Study-wide findings and caveats: From TCR beta sequences, most subjects' HLA-A and HLA-B alleles were reportedly predicted accurately.

PCR amplification relied on 60 Vbeta primers (plus 13 Jbeta primers). Assay: immunoSEQ multiplex PCR; the TCRdb copy retains only in-frame clones and omits some. Among some 130,000 clones listed, 80% were seen once. Sequenced: PBMCs. The sequence was obtained from a man younger than 45 in good health and CMV-seronegative. The chain employs TRBV9 and TRBJ2-1; TRBD1 might be the D (6 bases). The CDR3 is CASSVRDTSYNEQFF. CDR3 DNA: TGTGCCAGCAGCGTTAGGGACACCTCCTACAATGAGCAGTTCTTC.